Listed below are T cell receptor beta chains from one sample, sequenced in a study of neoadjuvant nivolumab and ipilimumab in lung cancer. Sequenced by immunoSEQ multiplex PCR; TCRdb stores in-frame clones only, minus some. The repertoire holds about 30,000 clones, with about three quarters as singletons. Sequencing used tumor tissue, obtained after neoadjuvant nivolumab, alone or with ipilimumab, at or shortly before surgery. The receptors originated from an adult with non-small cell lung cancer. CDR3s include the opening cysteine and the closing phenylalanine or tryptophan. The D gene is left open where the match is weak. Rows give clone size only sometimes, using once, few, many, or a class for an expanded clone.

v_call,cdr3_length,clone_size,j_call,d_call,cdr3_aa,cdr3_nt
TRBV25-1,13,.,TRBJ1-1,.,CASNTRWNTEAFF,TGTGCCAGCAACACACGATGGAACACTGAAGCTTTCTTT
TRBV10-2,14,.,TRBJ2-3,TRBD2,CASSAGGAPDTQYF,TGCGCCAGCAGTGCCGGGGGGGCCCCAGATACGCAGTATTTT
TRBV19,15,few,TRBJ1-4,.,CASSTLLGSKISLFF,TGTGCCAGTAGTACCCTCCTGGGCAGCAAAATCTCACTGTTTTTT
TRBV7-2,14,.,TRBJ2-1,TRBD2,CASSLDGGENEQFF,TGTGCCAGCAGCTTAGACGGGGGGGAAAATGAGCAGTTCTTC
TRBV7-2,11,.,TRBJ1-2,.,CASSFGYELTF,TGTGCCAGCAGCTTCGGGTACGAACTCACCTTC
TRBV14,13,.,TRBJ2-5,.,CASRDRNQETQYF,TGTGCCAGCAGAGACAGGAACCAAGAGACCCAGTACTTC
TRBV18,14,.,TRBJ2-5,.,CASSPTRHQETQYF,TGTGCCAGCTCACCAACTCGCCATCAAGAGACCCAGTACTTC
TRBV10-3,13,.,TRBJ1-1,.,CAIRNQGNTEAFF,TGTGCCATCAGGAATCAGGGGAACACTGAAGCTTTCTTT
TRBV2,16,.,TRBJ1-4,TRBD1,CASIGEAGTGDEKLFF,TGTGCCAGCATAGGGGAAGCGGGGACAGGGGATGAAAAACTGTTTTTT
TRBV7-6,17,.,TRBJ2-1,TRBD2,CASSFGLAGGPYNEQFF,TGTGCCAGCAGCTTCGGACTAGCGGGGGGCCCCTACAATGAGCAGTTCTTC
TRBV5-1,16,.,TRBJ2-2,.,CASSLEEPANTGELFF,TGCGCCAGCAGCTTGGAAGAACCCGCGAACACCGGGGAGCTGTTTTTT
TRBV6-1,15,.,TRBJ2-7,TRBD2,CASSLGLAGSYEQYF,TGTGCCAGCAGCCTGGGACTAGCGGGGTCCTACGAGCAGTACTTC
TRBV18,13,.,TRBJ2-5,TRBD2,CASSPTSLETQYF,TGTGCCAGCTCACCGACTAGCCTAGAGACCCAGTACTTC
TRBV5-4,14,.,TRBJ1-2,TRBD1,CASRPWTGPEGYTF,TGTGCCAGCAGACCTTGGACAGGCCCAGAGGGCTACACCTTC
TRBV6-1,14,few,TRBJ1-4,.,CASSEYGANEKLFF,TGTGCCAGCAGTGAATACGGGGCTAATGAAAAACTGTTTTTT
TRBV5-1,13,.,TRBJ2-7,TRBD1,CASYWDRGDEQYF,TGCGCCAGCTACTGGGACAGGGGGGACGAGCAGTACTTC
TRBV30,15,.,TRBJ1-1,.,CAWRRRGGFGTEAFF,TGTGCCTGGAGGAGGAGGGGGGGCTTCGGCACTGAAGCTTTCTTT
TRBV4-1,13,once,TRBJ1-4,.,CASSLPTNEKLFF,TGCGCCAGCAGCCTACCAACTAATGAAAAACTGTTTTTT
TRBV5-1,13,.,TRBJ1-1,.,CASSFRTSGEAFF,TGCGCCAGCAGCTTTAGGACCTCAGGTGAAGCTTTCTTT
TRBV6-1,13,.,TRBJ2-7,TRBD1,CASSTTGVGEQYF,TGTGCCAGCAGTACGACAGGGGTCGGCGAGCAGTACTTC
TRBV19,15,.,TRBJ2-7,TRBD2,CASSLGLAPAYEQYF,TGTGCCAGTAGTCTCGGACTAGCCCCAGCCTACGAGCAGTACTTC
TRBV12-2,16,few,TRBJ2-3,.,CASRLGARNSADTQYF,TGTGCAAGTCGCCTGGGGGCCCGGAACAGCGCAGATACGCAGTATTTT
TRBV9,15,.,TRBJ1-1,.,CASSVGGQLNTEAFF,TGTGCCAGCAGCGTAGGGGGCCAACTGAACACTGAAGCTTTCTTT
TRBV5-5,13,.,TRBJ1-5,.,CASSLGPPEPQHF,TGTGCCAGCAGCTTGGGGCCCCCGGAGCCCCAGCATTTT
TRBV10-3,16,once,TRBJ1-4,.,CAISESRGATNEKLFF,TGTGCCATCAGTGAGTCGAGGGGCGCAACTAATGAAAAACTGTTTTTT
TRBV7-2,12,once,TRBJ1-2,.,CASSPLSDRYTF,TGTGCCAGCAGCCCCCTCTCAGACCGCTACACCTTC
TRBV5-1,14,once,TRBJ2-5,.,CASSEGRTQETQYF,TGCGCCAGCAGCGAGGGACGGACTCAAGAGACCCAGTACTTC
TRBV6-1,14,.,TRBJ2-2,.,CATRWGKNTGELFF,TGTGCCACGCGCTGGGGGAAGAACACCGGGGAGCTGTTTTTT
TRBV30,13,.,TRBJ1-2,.,CAWSGGGAYGYTF,TGTGCCTGGAGTGGAGGCGGGGCCTATGGCTACACCTTC
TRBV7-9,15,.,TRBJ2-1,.,CASSLARPGDNEQFF,TGTGCCAGCAGCTTAGCGCGGCCTGGGGACAATGAGCAGTTCTTC
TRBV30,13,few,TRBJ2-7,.,CAWSVPFSYEQYF,TGTGCCTGGAGTGTACCTTTCAGCTACGAGCAGTACTTC
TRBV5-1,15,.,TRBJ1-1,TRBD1,CASSWGQGHGTEAFF,TGCGCCAGCAGCTGGGGACAGGGGCATGGGACTGAAGCTTTCTTT
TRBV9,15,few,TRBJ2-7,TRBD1,CASSVGQGVSYEQYF,TGTGCCAGCAGCGTAGGACAGGGGGTGTCCTACGAGCAGTACTTC
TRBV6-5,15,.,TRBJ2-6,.,CASSYSMSGANVLTF,TGTGCCAGCAGTTACTCGATGTCTGGGGCCAACGTCCTGACTTTC
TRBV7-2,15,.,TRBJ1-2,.,CASSFSRARHYGYTF,TGTGCCAGCAGCTTCTCCAGGGCGCGCCACTATGGCTACACCTTC
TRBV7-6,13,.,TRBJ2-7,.,CASSLKLTYEQYF,TGTGCCAGCAGCTTAAAACTGACCTACGAGCAGTACTTC
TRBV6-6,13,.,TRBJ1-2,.,CASTETGLYGYTF,TGTGCCAGCACCGAGACAGGATTATATGGCTACACCTTC
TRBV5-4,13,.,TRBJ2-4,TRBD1,CASRPQGANIQYF,TGTGCCAGCAGGCCACAGGGGGCGAACATTCAGTACTTC
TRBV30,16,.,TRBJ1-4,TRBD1,CAWSAIPGQGHEKLFF,TGTGCCTGGAGTGCCATACCGGGACAGGGACATGAAAAACTGTTTTTT
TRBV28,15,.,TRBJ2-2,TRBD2,CASTWGLANTGELFF,TGTGCCAGCACGTGGGGACTAGCGAACACCGGGGAGCTGTTTTTT
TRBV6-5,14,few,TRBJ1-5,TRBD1,CASSRTGGQQPQHF,TGTGCCAGCAGTAGGACAGGGGGCCAACAGCCCCAGCATTTT
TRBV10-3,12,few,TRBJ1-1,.,CAISDSNTEAFF,TGTGCCATTTCAGACAGCAACACTGAAGCTTTCTTT
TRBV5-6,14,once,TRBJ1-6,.,CASSFERAYSPLHF,TGTGCCAGCAGCTTCGAGCGCGCCTATTCACCCCTCCACTTT
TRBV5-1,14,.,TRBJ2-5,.,CASSLAPDQETQYF,TGCGCCAGCAGCTTGGCCCCAGACCAAGAGACCCAGTACTTC
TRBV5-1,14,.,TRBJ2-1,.,CASSSSLARHEQFF,TGCGCCAGCAGCTCCTCACTAGCCCGGCATGAGCAGTTCTTC
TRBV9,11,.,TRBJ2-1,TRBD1,CASSVGQGWFF,TGTGCCAGCAGCGTCGGACAGGGGTGGTTCTTC
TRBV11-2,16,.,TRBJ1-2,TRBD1,CASSPDRGGTNYGYTF,TGTGCCAGCAGCCCGGACAGGGGGGGAACTAACTATGGCTACACCTTC
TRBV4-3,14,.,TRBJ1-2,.,CASSQKAEVYGYTF,TGCGCCAGCAGCCAAAAGGCAGAGGTCTATGGCTACACCTTC
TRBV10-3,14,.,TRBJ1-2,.,CAISESRNNYGYTF,TGTGCCATCAGTGAGTCGCGGAATAACTATGGCTACACCTTC
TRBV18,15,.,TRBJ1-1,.,CASSPPGTQNTEAFF,TGTGCCAGCTCACCACCCGGGACACAGAACACTGAAGCTTTCTTT
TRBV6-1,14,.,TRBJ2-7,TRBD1,CASKNLQGAYEQYF,TGTGCCAGCAAGAATTTACAGGGGGCCTACGAGCAGTACTTC
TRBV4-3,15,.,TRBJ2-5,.,CASSQDRGVQETQYF,TGCGCCAGCAGCCAAGACAGGGGGGTCCAAGAGACCCAGTACTTC